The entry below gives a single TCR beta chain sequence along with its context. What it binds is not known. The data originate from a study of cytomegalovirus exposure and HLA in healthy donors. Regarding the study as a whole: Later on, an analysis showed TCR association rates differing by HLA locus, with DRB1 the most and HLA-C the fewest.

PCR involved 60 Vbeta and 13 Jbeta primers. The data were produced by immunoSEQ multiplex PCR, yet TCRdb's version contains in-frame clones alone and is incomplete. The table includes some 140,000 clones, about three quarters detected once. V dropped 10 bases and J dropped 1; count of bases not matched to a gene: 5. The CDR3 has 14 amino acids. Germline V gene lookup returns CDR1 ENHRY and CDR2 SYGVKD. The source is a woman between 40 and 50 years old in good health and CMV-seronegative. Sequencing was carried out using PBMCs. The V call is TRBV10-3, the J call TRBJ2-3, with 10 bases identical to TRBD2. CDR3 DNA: TGTGCCAGCCAGAGCGGGGGGGGCACAGATACGCAGTATTTT. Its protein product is CASQSGGGTDTQYF.